This T cell receptor beta chain was recorded in a study of blood T cell repertoires in COVID-19. With 8 bases removed from V and 0 bases from J, the gap between germline ends came to 11 bases. The length of the CDR3 is 14 residues. Germline V gene lookup returns CDR1 SEHNR and CDR2 FQNEAQ (reference sequence). Method: immunoSEQ multiplex PCR; TCRdb's copy keeps in-frame clones and lacks some. Of more than 150,000 clones listed, 86% are singletons. The source of this sequence is a man between 18 and 29 years old with acute or convalescent COVID-19. The specimen sequenced was peripheral blood. This chain uses TRBV7-9 with TRBJ1-3; no firm D call. Here the CDR3 DNA reads TGTGCCAGCCGTCCTGACAACTCTGGAAACACCATATATTTT. Its translation is CASRPDNSGNTIYF. Combining the CDR3 with reference TRBV7-9 and TRBJ1-3 gives the whole variable domain DTGVSQNPRHKITKRGQNVTFRCDPISEHNRLYWYRQTLGQGPEFLTYFQNEAQLEKSRLLSDRFSAERPKGSFSTLEIQRTEQGDSAMYLCASRPDNSGNTIYFGEGSWLTVV.